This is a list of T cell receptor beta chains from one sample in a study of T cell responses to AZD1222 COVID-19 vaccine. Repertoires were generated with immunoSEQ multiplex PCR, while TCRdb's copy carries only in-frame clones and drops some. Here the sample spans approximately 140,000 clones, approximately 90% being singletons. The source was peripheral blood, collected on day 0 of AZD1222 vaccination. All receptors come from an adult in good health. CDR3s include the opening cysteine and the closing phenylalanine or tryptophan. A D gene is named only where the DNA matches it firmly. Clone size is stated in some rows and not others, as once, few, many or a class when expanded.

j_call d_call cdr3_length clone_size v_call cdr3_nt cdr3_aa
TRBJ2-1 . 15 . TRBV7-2 TGTGCCAGCAGCTTATCCTGGGGCTCCTACAATGAGCAGTTCTTC CASSLSWGSYNEQFF
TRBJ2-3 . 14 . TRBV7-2 TGTGCCAGCAGTTTGGACGGAAACACAGATACGCAGTATTTT CASSLDGNTDTQYF
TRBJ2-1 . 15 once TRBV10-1 TGCGCCAGCAGTGAGGCAGGGGGGTCCTACAATGAGCAGTTCTTC CASSEAGGSYNEQFF
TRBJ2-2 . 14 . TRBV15 TGTGCCACCAGCAGAGATGGCGGTACCGGGGAGCTGTTTTTT CATSRDGGTGELFF
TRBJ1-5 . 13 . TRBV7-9 TGTGCCAGCGGGGGGAGGGCCCATCAGCCCCAGCATTTT CASGGRAHQPQHF
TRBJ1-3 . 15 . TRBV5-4 TGTGCCAGCAGCTTTCAGGGACCCTCTGGAAACACCATATATTTT CASSFQGPSGNTIYF
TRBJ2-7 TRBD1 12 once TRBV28 TGTGCCAGCTACGGACAGGTCGACGAGCAGTACTTC CASYGQVDEQYF
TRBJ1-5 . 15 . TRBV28 TGTGCCAGCAGTTTGGGGAGGGTTTACAATCAGCCCCAGCATTTT CASSLGRVYNQPQHF
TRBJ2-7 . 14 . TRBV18 TGTGCCAGCTCACCCGGGACTCATTTCTACGAGCAGTACTTC CASSPGTHFYEQYF
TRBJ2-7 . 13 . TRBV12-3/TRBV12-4 TGTGCCAGCAGTCCTGGGGCATTGGGCGAGCAGTACTTC CASSPGALGEQYF
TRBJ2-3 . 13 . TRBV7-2 TGTGCCAGCAGCTTTGACCGCCGGGAGACGCAGTATTTT CASSFDRRETQYF
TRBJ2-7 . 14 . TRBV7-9 TGTGCCAGCAGCTCTCTAGCGTTACTCGACGAGCAGTACTTC CASSSLALLDEQYF
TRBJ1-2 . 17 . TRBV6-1 TGTGCCAGCAGTGAATTGGGGCTGACCCAAGCTAACTATGGCTACACCTTC CASSELGLTQANYGYTF
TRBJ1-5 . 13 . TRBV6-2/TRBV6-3 TGTGCCAGCAGTTACTATAGCAATCAGCCCCAGCATTTT CASSYYSNQPQHF
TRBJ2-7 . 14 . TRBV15 TGTGCCACCAGCAGAGGGCTACCGTCGGGGGAGCAGTACTTC CATSRGLPSGEQYF
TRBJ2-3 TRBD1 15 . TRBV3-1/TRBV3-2 TGTGCCAGCAGCCGACAGGGTCAGCCTACAGATACGCAGTATTTT CASSRQGQPTDTQYF
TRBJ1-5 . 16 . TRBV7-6 TGTGCCAGCAGCTTATTGGCAGCCTATAGCAATCAGCCCCAGCATTTT CASSLLAAYSNQPQHF
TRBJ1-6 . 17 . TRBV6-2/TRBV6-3 TGTGCCAGCAGTTACTCGCCCGGACAGATCTATAATTCACCCCTCCACTTT CASSYSPGQIYNSPLHF
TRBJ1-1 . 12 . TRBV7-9 TGTGCCAGCAGTCAGGGAGGGTCTGAAGCTTTCTTT CASSQGGSEAFF
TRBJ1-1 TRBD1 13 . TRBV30 TGTGCCTTTAACAGGGGACCGAACACTGAAGCTTTCTTT CAFNRGPNTEAFF
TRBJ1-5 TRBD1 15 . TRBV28 TGTGCCAGCAGGTGGGGGCAGGGGGGCAATCAGCCCCAGCATTTT CASRWGQGGNQPQHF
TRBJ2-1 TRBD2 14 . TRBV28 TGTGCCAGCATGTTAGTAGCGGGGAAGAATGAGCAGTTCTTC CASMLVAGKNEQFF
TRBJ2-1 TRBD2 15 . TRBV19 TGTGCCAGTACCACCAGACTAGCGGGGATTAATGAGCAGTTCTTC CASTTRLAGINEQFF
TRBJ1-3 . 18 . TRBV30 TGTGCCTGGAGTCCATCCGGTAACAGGGTCCGGTCTGGAAACACCATATATTTT CAWSPSGNRVRSGNTIYF
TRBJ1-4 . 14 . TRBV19 TGTGCCAGTAGTATGGGACACGGGGTCGCAAAACTGTTTTTT CASSMGHGVAKLFF
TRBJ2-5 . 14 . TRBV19 TGTGCCAGTAGTACCTTCGGACGTGGGGAGACCCAGTACTTC CASSTFGRGETQYF
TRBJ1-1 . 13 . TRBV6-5 TGTGCCAGCAGTTACTCACAAAACACTGAAGCTTTCTTT CASSYSQNTEAFF
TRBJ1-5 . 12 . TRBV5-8 TGTGCCAGCAGCCCCTATAATCAGCCCCAGCATTTT CASSPYNQPQHF
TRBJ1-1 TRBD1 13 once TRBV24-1 TGTGCCACACGACAGGGGGCAGAGGCTGAAGCTTTCTTT CATRQGAEAEAFF
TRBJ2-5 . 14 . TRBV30 TGTGCCTGGAGTGCCCTAGGCCTTCGAGAGACCCAGTACTTC CAWSALGLRETQYF
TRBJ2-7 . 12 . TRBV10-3 TGTGCCATCCGGCGGGAATCCTACGAGCAGTACTTC CAIRRESYEQYF
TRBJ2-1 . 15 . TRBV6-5 TGTGCCAGCAGTTCTGTTGGAAGCTCCTACAATGAGCAGTTCTTC CASSSVGSSYNEQFF
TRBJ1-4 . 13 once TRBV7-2 TGTGCCAGCAGCTCGGGACCTGGAGAAAAACTGTTTTTT CASSSGPGEKLFF
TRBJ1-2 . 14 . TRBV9 TGTGCCAGCAGTTCCCTCCATTATACCTATGGCTACACCTTC CASSSLHYTYGYTF
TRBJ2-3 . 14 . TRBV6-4 TGTGCCAGCAGTGATTCCGTTCTCACAGATACGCAGTATTTT CASSDSVLTDTQYF
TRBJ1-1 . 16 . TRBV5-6 TGTGCCAGCAGCTTGGAGAGGGAGGGGAGATACACTGAAGCTTTCTTT CASSLEREGRYTEAFF
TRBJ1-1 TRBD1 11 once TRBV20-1 TGCAGTGCTAGAGAGGACAGGGGAACTTTCTTT CSAREDRGTFF
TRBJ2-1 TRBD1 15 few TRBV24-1 TGTGCCACCAGTGACCCGGACAGGGGGTACAATGAGCAGTTCTTC CATSDPDRGYNEQFF
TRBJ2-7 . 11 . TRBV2 TGTGCCACCCGAATGGATGGCGAGCAGTACTTC CATRMDGEQYF
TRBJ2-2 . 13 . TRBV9 TGTGCCAGCAGCTTCCGCCCCGCCGGGGAGCTGTTTTTT CASSFRPAGELFF
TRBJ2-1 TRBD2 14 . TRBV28 TGTGCCAGCAGTCGTCCGGGACTAGAGAATGAGCAGTTCTTC CASSRPGLENEQFF
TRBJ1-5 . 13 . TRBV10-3 TGTGCCACAAGCACGGGGGAATATCAGCCCCAGCATTTT CATSTGEYQPQHF
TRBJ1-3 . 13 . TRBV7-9 TGTGCCAGCAGCCCTCCTGAAAGAAACACCATATATTTT CASSPPERNTIYF
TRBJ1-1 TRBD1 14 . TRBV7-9 TGTGCCAGCAGCTCAACAGGGGGCTTGACTGAAGCTTTCTTT CASSSTGGLTEAFF
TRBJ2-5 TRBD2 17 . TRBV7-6 TGTGCCAGCAGCACCAAACTAGCGGGGGGACTAGGAGAGACCCAGTACTTC CASSTKLAGGLGETQYF
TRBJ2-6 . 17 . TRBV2 TGTGCCAGCAGTGGAGTTGATCTTGGGCGTGGGGCCAACGTCCTGACTTTC CASSGVDLGRGANVLTF
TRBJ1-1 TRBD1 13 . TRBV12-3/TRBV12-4 TGTGCCAGCAGTTCCAGGGGGACCACTGAAGCTTTCTTT CASSSRGTTEAFF
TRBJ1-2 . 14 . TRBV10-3 TGTGCCATCAGTGAGTCCCGGACTTTGAGCGGCTACACCTTC CAISESRTLSGYTF
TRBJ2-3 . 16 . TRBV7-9 TGTGCCAGCAGCCGCTTAAGGGCGGGGATGAGAGATACGCAGTATTTT CASSRLRAGMRDTQYF
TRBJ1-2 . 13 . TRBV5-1 TGCGCCAGCAGCTTGGGCATTAACTATGGCTACACCTTC CASSLGINYGYTF
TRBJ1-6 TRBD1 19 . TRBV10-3 TGTGCCATCAGTGACACCGGGACAGGGATCCTTTTGAATAATTCACCCCTCCACTTT CAISDTGTGILLNNSPLHF